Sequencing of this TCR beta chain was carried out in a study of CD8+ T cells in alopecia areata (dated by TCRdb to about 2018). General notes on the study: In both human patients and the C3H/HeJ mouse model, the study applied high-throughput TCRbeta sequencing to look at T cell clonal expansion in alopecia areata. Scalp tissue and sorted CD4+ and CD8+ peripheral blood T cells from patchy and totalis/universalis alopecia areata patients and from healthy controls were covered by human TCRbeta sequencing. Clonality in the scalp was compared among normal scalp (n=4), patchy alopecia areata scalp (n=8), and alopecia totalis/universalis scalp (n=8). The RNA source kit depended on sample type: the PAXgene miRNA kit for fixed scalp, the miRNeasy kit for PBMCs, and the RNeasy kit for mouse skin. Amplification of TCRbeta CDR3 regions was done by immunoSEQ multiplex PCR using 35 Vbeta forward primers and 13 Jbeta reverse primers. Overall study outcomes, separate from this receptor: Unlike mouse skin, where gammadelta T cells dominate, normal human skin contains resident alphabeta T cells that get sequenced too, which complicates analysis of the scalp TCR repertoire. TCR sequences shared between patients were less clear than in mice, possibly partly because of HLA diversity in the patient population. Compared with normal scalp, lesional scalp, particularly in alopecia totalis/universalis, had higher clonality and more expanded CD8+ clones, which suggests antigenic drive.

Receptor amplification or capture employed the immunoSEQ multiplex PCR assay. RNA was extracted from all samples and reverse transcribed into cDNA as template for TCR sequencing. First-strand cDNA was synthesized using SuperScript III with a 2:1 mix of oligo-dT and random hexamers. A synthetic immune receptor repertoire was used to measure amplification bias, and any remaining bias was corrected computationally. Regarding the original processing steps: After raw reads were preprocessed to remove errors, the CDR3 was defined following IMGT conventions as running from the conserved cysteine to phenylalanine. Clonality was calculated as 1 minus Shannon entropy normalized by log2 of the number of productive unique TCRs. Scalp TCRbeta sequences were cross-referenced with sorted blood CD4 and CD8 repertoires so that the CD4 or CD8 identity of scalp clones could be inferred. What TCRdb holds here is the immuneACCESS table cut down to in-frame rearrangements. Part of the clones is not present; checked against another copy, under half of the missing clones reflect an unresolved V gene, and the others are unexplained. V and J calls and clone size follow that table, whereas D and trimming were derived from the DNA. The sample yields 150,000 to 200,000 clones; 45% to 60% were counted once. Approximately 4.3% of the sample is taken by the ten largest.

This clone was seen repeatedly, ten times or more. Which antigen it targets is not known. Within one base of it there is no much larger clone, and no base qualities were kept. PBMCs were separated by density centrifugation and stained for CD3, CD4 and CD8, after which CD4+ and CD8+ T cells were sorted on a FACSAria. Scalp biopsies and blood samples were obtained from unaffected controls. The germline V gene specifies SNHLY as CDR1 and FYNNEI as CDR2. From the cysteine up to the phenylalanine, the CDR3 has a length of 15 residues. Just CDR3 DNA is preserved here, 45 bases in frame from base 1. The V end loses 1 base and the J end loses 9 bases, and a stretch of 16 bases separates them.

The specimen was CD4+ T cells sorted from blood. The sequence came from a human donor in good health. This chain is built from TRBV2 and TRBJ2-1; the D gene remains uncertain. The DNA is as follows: TGTGCCAGCAGTGAAGAGGGCGGTTTAAGGAGTGAGCAGTTCTTC. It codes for CASSEEGGLRSEQFF.